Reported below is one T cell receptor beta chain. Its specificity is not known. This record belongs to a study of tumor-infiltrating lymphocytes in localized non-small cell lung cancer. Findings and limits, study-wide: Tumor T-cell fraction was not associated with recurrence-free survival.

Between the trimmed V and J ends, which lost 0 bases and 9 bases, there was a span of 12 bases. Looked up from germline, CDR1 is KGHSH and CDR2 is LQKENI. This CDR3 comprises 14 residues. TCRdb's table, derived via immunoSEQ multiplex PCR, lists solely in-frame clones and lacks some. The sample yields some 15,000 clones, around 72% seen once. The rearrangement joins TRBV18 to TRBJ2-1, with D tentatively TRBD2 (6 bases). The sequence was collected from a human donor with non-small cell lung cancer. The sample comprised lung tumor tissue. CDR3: CASSPPSLAREQFF. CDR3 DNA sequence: TGTGCCAGCTCACCACCGTCACTAGCTCGTGAGCAGTTCTTC.